These 32 T cell receptor beta chains were all obtained from the same sample, sequenced in a study of blood T cell repertoires in COVID-19. The assay was immunoSEQ multiplex PCR, and TCRdb's table has in-frame clones only and misses some. Here the sample spans approximately 150,000 clones, just under 85% being singletons. Sample: peripheral blood. All receptors derive from a woman older than 75 with COVID-19, enrolled during active disease.

The V and J genes are TRBV7-2 and TRBJ2-2, with TRBD1 as a possible D gene (5 bases). V gave up 2 bases and J gave up 4 bases, with 8 bases separating them. CDR3 size: 14 residues. Germline V gene lookup returns CDR1 SGHTA and CDR2 FQGNSA. The CDR3 spells CASSLSRVTGELFF. Here the CDR3 DNA reads TGTGCCAGCAGCTTATCCAGGGTCACCGGGGAGCTGTTTTTT.

The chain carries TRBV15 and TRBJ1-5; D is unclear. CDR1 and CDR2 (germline): LNHNV, YYDKDF (reference sequence). Trimming pared 0 bases from V and 2 bases from J, leaving 11 bases between. The CDR3 covers 16 residues. CDR3 sequence (DNA): TGTGCCACCAGCAGAGATCGGGGTGGCGGCAATCAGCCCCAGCATTTT. Its translation: CATSRDRGGGNQPQHF.

The chain has TRBV6-6 and TRBJ2-7, with D tentatively TRBD1 (5 bases). Germline V gene sequence: CDR1 MNHNY, CDR2 SVGAGI (reference sequence). V was shortened by 6 bases and J by 3 bases, with 15 bases between the two germline ends. CDR3 length: 14 residues. CDR3 in amino acids: CASRKQVQDYEQYF. CDR3 sequence (DNA): TGTGCCAGCAGAAAACAGGTCCAGGACTACGAGCAGTACTTC.

This clone was recorded a few times. The V call is TRBV4-3, the J call TRBJ1-2, with D unresolved. Germline assignment: CDR1 LGHNA and CDR2 YSLEER. V was clipped by 0 bases and J by 4 bases, with 9 bases between them. The CDR3 sequence is 14 residues long. The DNA for the CDR3 is TGCGCCAGCAGCCAAGAGGTCGGGTCCTATGGCTACACCTTC. It translates to CASSQEVGSYGYTF.

CDR3 amino acids: CASSLTGGSYEQYF. The CDR3 nucleotides read TGTGCCAGCAGCTTAACCGGAGGTAGCTACGAGCAGTACTTC. This sequence joins TRBV7-9 and TRBJ2-7; possibly TRBD2 for D (5 bases). There are 14 residues in the CDR3. Germline-derived CDR1 and CDR2 are SEHNR and FQNEAQ (reference sequence). The ends were cut back, 2 bases at V and 3 bases at J, with 11 bases in the middle.

V gene TRBV9 combines with J gene TRBJ1-4; 7 bases fit TRBD1. Looked up from germline, CDR1 is SGDLS and CDR2 is YYNGEE. The CDR3 length is 18 residues. The V gene end was trimmed by 4 bases and the J gene end by 2 bases; junction bases not matched to a gene: 14. The CDR3 nucleotides are TGTGCCAGCAGCAGCCCGACAGGGAGCCCGAAGACTAATGAAAAACTGTTTTTT. Its protein product is CASSSPTGSPKTNEKLFF.

The chain has TRBV7-9 and TRBJ2-2; TRBD2 might be the D (5 bases). Trimming took 2 bases from V and 2 from J, leaving 9 bases between them. CDR3 size: 15 residues. Germline-derived CDR1 and CDR2 are SEHNR and FQNEAQ (reference sequence). The chain's CDR3 is CASSLLAANTGELFF. The CDR3 DNA reads TGTGCCAGCAGCTTACTAGCAGCTAACACCGGGGAGCTGTTTTTT.

J is TRBJ2-1 and V is TRBV7-6, with 8 nucleotides matching TRBD1. Germline V CDR1 and CDR2: SGHVS, FNYEAQ. The V segment lost 5 bases and the J segment 6 bases; nucleotides outside the gene matches: 9. The CDR3 has 15 residues. CDR3 sequence: CASSMRQGRRNEQFF. In nucleotides, the CDR3 is TGTGCCAGCAGCATGCGACAGGGGCGTCGCAATGAGCAGTTCTTC.

In DNA, the CDR3 is TGTGCCTGGAGTCCTTTAGCGGGAGGCGGGGAGCTGTTTTTT. Residues: CAWSPLAGGGELFF. The chain has TRBV30 and TRBJ2-2; 10 nucleotides agree with TRBD2. Germline V gene lookup returns CDR1 GTSNPN and CDR2 SVGIG (reference sequence). The CDR3 contains 14 residues. The V gene end was trimmed by 2 bases and the J gene end by 7 bases; junction bases not matched to a gene: 4.

V gene TRBV30 combines with J gene TRBJ1-3, with D maybe TRBD1 (5 bases). V lost 3 bases and J lost 0, with 15 bases in between. The CDR3 consists of 16 residues. CDR1 is GTSNPN and CDR2 is SVGIG in the germline V gene (reference sequence). The CDR3 sequence: CAWRWGGMYSGNTIYF. The CDR3 nucleotides are TGTGCCTGGAGATGGGGGGGGATGTACTCTGGAAACACCATATATTTT.

This clone turned up a few times. The chain recombines TRBV7-2 with TRBJ1-2, with TRBD1 identical over 9 bases. V gave up 4 bases and J gave up 4 bases; unmatched junction bases: 1. Germline V gene sequence: CDR1 SGHTA, CDR2 FQGNSA. The CDR3 loop spans 13 amino acids. The CDR3 bases are TGTGCCAGCAGCTCGACAGGGGGCTATGGCTACACCTTC. Amino acid sequence: CASSSTGGYGYTF. Together with reference TRBV7-2 and TRBJ1-2, the CDR3 gives the full variable domain: GAGVSQSPSNKVTEKGKDVELRCDPISGHTALYWYRQSLGQGLEFLIYFQGNSAPDKSGLPSDRFSAERTGGSVSTLTIQRTQQEDSAVYLCASSSTGGYGYTFGSGTRLTVV.

The V and J genes are TRBV28 and TRBJ1-5; D may be TRBD1 (5 bases). Per germline, CDR1 MDHEN and CDR2 SYDVKM. V dropped 3 bases and J dropped 7 bases, with 10 bases sitting between them. The CDR3 extends over 13 amino acids. In nucleotides, the CDR3 is TGTGCCAGCAGTTTTGATAGGGGCCAGCCCCAGCATTTT. Translated, it gives CASSFDRGQPQHF.

V and J are TRBV5-4 and TRBJ2-5, with 7 bases fitting TRBD2. With 0 bases clipped from V and 5 bases from J, the junction kept 7 bases outside the gene matches. This CDR3 contains 15 residues. Germline-derived CDR1 and CDR2 are SGHNT and YYREEE (reference sequence). The CDR3 here is CASSLEGLGSETQYF. In DNA form, the CDR3 reads TGTGCCAGCAGCTTGGAAGGACTAGGTTCGGAGACCCAGTACTTC.

The chain has TRBV14 and TRBJ2-5; D is undetermined. Looked up from germline, CDR1 is SGHDN and CDR2 is FVKESK. The CDR3 is 12 residues long. Between the trimmed V and J ends, which lost 1 base and 5 bases, there was a span of 5 bases. CDR3 coding DNA: TGTGCCAGCAGCCAAGTGGAGGAGACCCAGTACTTC. Protein: CASSQVEETQYF.

V usage is TRBV5-1 and J usage is TRBJ2-5; D is possibly TRBD1 (6 bases). The ends were cut back, 4 bases at V and 5 bases at J, with 15 bases in the middle. The CDR3 has 14 amino acids. Germline CDR1 SGHRS, CDR2 YFSETQ. CDR3 amino acids: CASSPLRGRETQYF. The DNA of the CDR3 is TGCGCCAGCAGCCCCCTCAGGGGACGGGAGACCCAGTACTTC.

V and J are TRBV6-2 or TRBV6-3 and TRBJ1-2; TRBD1 is a possible D gene (6 bases). CDR1 is MNHEY, CDR2 SVGEGT, per germline. The CDR3 is 13 amino acids. V was shortened by 6 bases and J by 4 bases, with 12 bases between the two germline ends. CDR3 in DNA: TGTGCCAGCAGCGCAGGACAGTTCTATGGCTACACCTTC. Its translation: CASSAGQFYGYTF.

The chain recombines TRBV5-4 with TRBJ2-3; TRBD1 aligns across 8 bases. This CDR3 has 15 amino acids. Germline V lookup: CDR1 SGHNT, CDR2 YYREEE (reference sequence). After removal of 3 bases from V and 2 bases from J, the junction contained 5 bases not matched to a gene. The CDR3 DNA sequence: TGTGCCAGCAGCTCGCGGGACAGGTTCACAGATACGCAGTATTTT. Its protein is CASSSRDRFTDTQYF.

This rearrangement joins TRBV19 to TRBJ1-1; D not resolved. This CDR3 spans 13 amino acids. In germline, CDR1 is LNHDA, CDR2 SQIVND (reference sequence). Trimming stripped 7 bases from V and 4 bases from J, with 13 bases between. CDR3: CASKRFGATEAFF. The CDR3 DNA follows: TGTGCCAGTAAGAGGTTCGGAGCCACTGAAGCTTTCTTT.

The chain recombines TRBV7-2 with TRBJ2-1; TRBD2 might be the D (5 bases). The germline V and J ends were trimmed by 3 bases and 3 bases, with 12 bases remaining between them. The germline V gene encodes CDR1 SGHTA and CDR2 FQGNSA. This CDR3 has 15 residues. The CDR3, as DNA: TGTGCCAGCAGCTTTACGACGGGGTACTACAATGAGCAGTTCTTC. It encodes CASSFTTGYYNEQFF.

The V gene is TRBV18, the J gene TRBJ2-5; unclear D gene. This CDR3 has 12 amino acids. The V end was cut by 2 bases, the J end by 2 bases, with 3 bases between. Germline V gene lookup returns CDR1 KGHSH and CDR2 LQKENI. CDR3 protein: CASSPTQETQYF. CDR3 in DNA: TGTGCCAGCTCACCAACACAAGAGACCCAGTACTTC.

This sequence joins TRBV19 and TRBJ1-1; 8 bases are shared with TRBD1. The V and J ends lost 4 bases and 3 bases, in that order; junction bases with no gene match: 1. The CDR3 has 13 amino acids. The germline V gene encodes CDR1 LNHDA and CDR2 SQIVND (reference sequence). CDR3 sequence reads: CASSTGGYTEAFF. In nucleotides, the CDR3 is TGTGCCAGTAGTACAGGGGGCTACACTGAAGCTTTCTTT.

The chain employs TRBV7-2 and TRBJ2-7; TRBD2 matches at 10 bases. Looked up from germline, CDR1 is SGHTA and CDR2 is FQGNSA. The CDR3 runs to 17 residues. The V segment lost 5 bases and the J segment 7 bases; nucleotides outside the gene matches: 17. CDR3 in amino acids: CASSPSWSGGASGEQYF. The CDR3 DNA reads as TGTGCCAGCAGCCCCTCCTGGAGCGGGGGGGCCTCGGGGGAGCAGTACTTC.

The rearrangement uses TRBV6-5 and TRBJ2-1; the match to TRBD2 covers 8 bases. The V gene's germline CDR1 is MNHEY and CDR2 SVGAGI. CDR3 length: 14 residues. V lost 5 bases and J lost 8; bases outside the gene matches: 8. The CDR3 region has the DNA TGTGCCAGCAGTCAACGGGGGGGCCGGGATGAGCAGTTCTTC. Residues: CASSQRGGRDEQFF.

The rearrangement joins TRBV29-1 to TRBJ2-5; D ambiguous. The ends were cut back, 1 base at V and 2 bases at J, with 8 bases in the middle. This CDR3 has 13 amino acids. Looked up from germline, CDR1 is SQVTM and CDR2 is ANQGSEA. The CDR3 region has the DNA TGCAGCGTTGAAGGGTGGCCACAAGAGACCCAGTACTTC. Protein: CSVEGWPQETQYF.

Written as DNA, the CDR3 is TGTGCCACCAGCACCGATATCGGAGGCTACTATGGCTACACCTTC. Translated: CATSTDIGGYYGYTF. The J gene is TRBJ1-2, the V gene TRBV15; no clear D gene. Deletions cut 4 bases from V and 3 bases from J, with 15 bases between. The CDR3 runs to 15 residues. CDR1 LNHNV and CDR2 YYDKDF come from the germline V gene (reference sequence).

The chain is built from TRBV28 and TRBJ1-2; D is uncertain. V dropped 5 bases and J dropped 3 bases, with 7 bases sitting between them. This CDR3 comprises 12 residues. In germline, CDR1 is MDHEN, CDR2 SYDVKM. CDR3 bases: TGTGCCAGCAGTCGAACAGACTATGGCTACACCTTC. Its translation: CASSRTDYGYTF.

The genes are TRBV7-2 and TRBJ2-7; TRBD1 matches 9 bases. Trimming cost V 5 bases and J 6 bases; bases outside gene matches: 11. Germline CDR1 and CDR2: SGHTA and FQGNSA. The length of the CDR3 is 15 residues. The CDR3 sequence is CASSSHRGQVGEQYF. In DNA form, the CDR3 reads TGTGCCAGCAGCAGCCACAGGGGGCAAGTCGGCGAGCAGTACTTC.

The chain recombines TRBV19 with TRBJ2-1, with D perhaps matching TRBD2 (5 bases). Between the trimmed V and J ends, which lost 5 bases and 2 bases, there was a span of 10 bases. The CDR3 loop spans 14 amino acids. The germline CDR1 and CDR2 sequences are LNHDA and SQIVND (reference sequence). The CDR3 sequence: CASSLRGTYNEQFF. CDR3 nucleotides: TGTGCCAGTAGTCTTCGGGGAACCTACAATGAGCAGTTCTTC.

The table lists this clone with a few counts. This chain connects TRBV9 to TRBJ1-3; D is uncertain. CDR3 size: 13 residues. Between the trimmed V and J ends, which lost 0 bases and 4 bases, there was a span of 5 bases. From germline, CDR1 is SGDLS and CDR2 YYNGEE. The CDR3 here is CASSVAFGNTIYF. CDR3 in DNA: TGTGCCAGCAGCGTAGCCTTCGGAAACACCATATATTTT.

The genes are TRBV3-1 (or the pseudogene TRBV3-2) and TRBJ2-7; D may be TRBD2 (6 bases). Germline V gene sequence: CDR1 LGHDT, CDR2 YNNKEL (reference sequence). The CDR3 has 13 amino acids. With 3 bases removed from V and 7 bases from J, the gap between germline ends came to 13 bases. The CDR3 nucleotides read TGTGCCAGCAGCCAGACGGGACTGGGAGAGCAGTACTTC. This translates into CASSQTGLGEQYF.

The gene calls are TRBV20-1 and TRBJ1-2; D unresolved. Germline-derived CDR1 and CDR2 are DFQATT and SNEGSKA (reference sequence). Trimming pared 3 bases from V and 1 base from J, leaving 3 bases between. This CDR3 region has 11 residues. CDR3 region: CSASLNYGYTF. CDR3 nucleotides: TGCAGTGCTAGCCTTAACTATGGCTACACCTTC.

A word on this clone: Sequence at one end of the junction differs from germline and may be a read error. The CDR3 DNA is TGTGCCAGCAGTGGGGGACAGGGGAATCGGCCCCAGCATTTT. It encodes CASSGGQGNRPQHF. This chain links TRBV2 with TRBJ1-5; 10 bases are shared with TRBD1. CDR3 length equals 14 residues. Germline V lookup: CDR1 SNHLY, CDR2 FYNNEI.